This T cell receptor (beta chain) is from a study of siplizumab effects on memory and regulatory T cells. Study results and caveats: With siplizumab, cumulative frequency of CD4+ memory-derived alloreactive sequences dropped significantly. Most alloreactive clones went unmapped to unstimulated subsets; only a minor fraction mapped. Naive versus memory phenotype went unassigned for roughly 80-96% of proliferating CD4+ or CD8+ clones.

The assay was immunoSEQ multiplex PCR, and TCRdb's table has in-frame clones only and misses some. The sample records approximately 48,000 clones, about 93% being singletons. The sample holds one count of this clone. The antigen is not known. Germline trimming cut 3 bases from V and 3 bases from J; bases unmatched to any gene: 5. The CDR3 has 16 residues. Germline V gene lookup returns CDR1 MDHEN and CDR2 SYDVKM. The sequencing input was CD8+ T cells sorted from blood. The TCR was taken from a human donor in good health. This sequence joins TRBV28 and TRBJ2-1; 10 bases match TRBD2. The DNA for the CDR3 is TGTGCCAGCAGTTTCCTACTAGCGGGAATCTACAATGAGCAGTTCTTC. Its protein is CASSFLLAGIYNEQFF.